This entry describes one TCR beta chain. In the same sample, other DNA sequences code for this CDR3. Clones were read by immunoSEQ multiplex PCR, and TCRdb kept only the in-frame ones, dropping some. The sample records about 670,000 clones, around 72% being singletons. Germline CDR1 reads LNHNV; CDR2 reads YYDKDF (reference sequence). With 1 base clipped from V and 3 bases from J, the junction kept 2 bases outside the gene matches. The CDR3 contains 15 residues. These data come from a study of shared clonotypes between healthy human individuals. The origin of this receptor is a woman under 40 in good health. The sequenced sample consisted of memory CD4+ T cells sorted from blood. Subset here: CD45RA-negative fraction. This chain uses TRBV15 with TRBJ2-2; 7 nucleotides agree with TRBD1. CDR3 coding DNA: TGTGCCACCAGCAGAGGGGACAGAGACACCGGGGAGCTGTTTTTT. Protein product: CATSRGDRDTGELFF.